This passage covers 22 T cell receptor beta chains from one sample sequenced in a study of cytomegalovirus exposure and HLA in healthy donors. Primers for the PCR totalled 60 Vbeta and 13 Jbeta. TCRdb's copy holds only in-frame clones and misses some; the assay was immunoSEQ multiplex PCR. The repertoire shows approximately 58,000 clones; the top ten hold 3.5% to 4%. Sequencing was performed on PBMCs. These receptors were taken from a woman aged 18-29 years in good health and CMV-seronegative.

J is TRBJ2-7 and V is TRBV12-2; the table's D call, TRBD2, has no DNA check behind it. TRBV12-2 is recorded as a pseudogene. This CDR3 is built from 15 residues. This CDR3 reads CASRERLAGAYEQYF. The DNA for the CDR3 is TGTGCAAGTCGTGAGAGACTAGCGGGGGCCTACGAGCAGTACTTC.

CDR3 in DNA: TGCGCCAGCAGCTTGTGGGGGGAGGCGCATGAAAAACTGTTTTTT. Translation gives CASSLWGEAHEKLFF. The rearrangement joins TRBV5-1 to TRBJ1-4; D possibly corresponds to TRBD1 (5 bases). The length of the CDR3 is 15 residues. The germline gives CDR1 SGHRS, CDR2 YFSETQ. The ends were cut back, 1 base at V and 6 bases at J, with 13 bases in the middle.

The rearrangement links TRBV4-1 to TRBJ2-7; D gene ambiguous. Deletions cut 4 bases from V and 1 base from J, with 8 bases between. The CDR3 has 13 amino acids. CDR1 MGHRA and CDR2 YSYEKL come from the germline V gene. CDR3 region: CASSLGESYEQYF. The DNA for the CDR3 is TGCGCCAGCAGCCTCGGAGAATCCTACGAGCAGTACTTC.

The chain couples TRBV7-3 to TRBJ2-5, with 7 bases identical to TRBD2. The CDR3 is 14 residues long. Germline loops: CDR1 SGHTA, CDR2 FQGTGA. Trimming at V came to 4 bases and at J to 2 bases, leaving 4 bases not matched to a gene. The CDR3 here is CASSSMGLQETQYF. DNA of the CDR3: TGTGCCAGCAGCTCCATGGGACTACAAGAGACCCAGTACTTC.

J is TRBJ1-4 and V is TRBV6-1; 7 nucleotides align to TRBD1. Looked up from germline, CDR1 is MNHNS and CDR2 is SASEGT. This CDR3 region has 17 residues. V trimming: 0 bases; J trimming: 1 base; junction bases outside the gene matches: 5. The CDR3 is CASSEAGGAGTNEKLFF. Written as DNA, the CDR3 is TGTGCCAGCAGTGAAGCAGGGGGCGCCGGAACTAATGAAAAACTGTTTTTT.

This sequence joins TRBV5-1 and TRBJ2-5; D is perhaps TRBD2 (6 bases). Germline V gene lookup returns CDR1 SGHRS and CDR2 YFSETQ. Trimming shortened V by 3 bases and J by 4 bases, and 19 bases separated the two germline ends. This CDR3 has 16 amino acids. The DNA of the CDR3 is TGCGCCAGCAGCTCGGTGGGGGGTTCTAGTGGAGAGACCCAGTACTTC. Translated: CASSSVGGSSGETQYF. Complete variable domain (other parts from reference TRBV5-1 and TRBJ2-5): KAGVTQTPRYLIKTRGQQVTLSCSPISGHRSVSWYQQTPGQGLQFLFEYFSETQRNKGNFPGRFSGRQFSNSRSEMNVSTLELGDSALYLCASSSVGGSSGETQYFGPGTRLLVL.

This sequence joins TRBV7-9 and TRBJ1-2; 7 bases fit TRBD1. Germline loops: CDR1 SEHNR, CDR2 FQNEAQ (reference sequence). Trimming at V came to 1 base and at J to 8 bases, leaving 4 bases not matched to a gene. CDR3 length equals 13 residues. CDR3 nucleotide sequence: TGTGCCAGCAGCTTAGAGGGACAGCAGGGCTACACCTTC. Protein product: CASSLEGQQGYTF.

This chain links TRBV19 with TRBJ1-2; TRBD1 is a possible D gene (6 bases). This CDR3 spans 12 amino acids. Trimming shortened V by 9 bases and J by 5 bases, and 13 bases separated the two germline ends. Germline V gene sequence: CDR1 LNHDA, CDR2 SQIVND (reference sequence). CDR3 in amino acids: CASRQAAYGYTF. The CDR3 DNA reads TGTGCCAGCAGACAGGCCGCATATGGCTACACCTTC.

The rearrangement links TRBV7-2 to TRBJ2-7; D is perhaps TRBD2 (6 bases). The CDR3 runs 15 residues. With 1 base removed from V and 7 bases from J, the gap between germline ends came to 17 bases. The V gene's germline CDR1 is SGHTA and CDR2 FQGNSA. The CDR3 DNA follows: TGTGCCAGCAGCTTAGTAGCTAGCGCTTCCTCTGAGCAGTACTTC. The encoded protein is CASSLVASASSEQYF.

V gene TRBV29-1 combines with J gene TRBJ2-4; maybe TRBD2 (5 bases). Germline CDR1 SQVTM, CDR2 ANQGSEA. Trimming removed 6 bases from V and 3 bases from J, with 18 bases in between. There are 15 residues in the CDR3. CDR3: CSVAGGSLSKNIQYF. The DNA of the CDR3 is TGCAGCGTCGCTGGAGGCAGCCTGAGCAAAAACATTCAGTACTTC.

The chain combines TRBV6-5 with TRBJ1-1; D is possibly TRBD1 (6 bases). The V gene's germline CDR1 is MNHEY and CDR2 SVGAGI. Trimming removed 0 bases at V and 0 bases at J, with 11 bases between. CDR3 length: 16 residues. The CDR3 spells CASSYSRGSMNTEAFF. Here the CDR3 DNA reads TGTGCCAGCAGTTACTCAAGGGGGTCGATGAACACTGAAGCTTTCTTT.

The chain is built from TRBV12-5 and TRBJ2-7, with TRBD1 matching 7 bases. Losses at the gene ends were 6 bases for V and 1 base for J; bases not matched to a gene: 6. Germline values: CDR1 LGHNT, CDR2 FRNRAP. The CDR3 runs 14 residues. The CDR3 protein is CASGPGQISYEQYF. The CDR3 coding sequence is TGTGCTAGTGGACCGGGACAGATTTCCTACGAGCAGTACTTC.

As DNA, the CDR3 is TGTGCCAGCAGCCAATTTAGTGACAGCATGAACACTGAAGCTTTCTTT. It yields the protein CASSQFSDSMNTEAFF. The chain has TRBV4-2 and TRBJ1-1; TRBD1 is a possible D gene (5 bases). Deletions cut 2 bases from V and 0 bases from J, with 13 bases between. This CDR3 has 16 amino acids. Germline-derived CDR1 and CDR2 are LGHNA and YNFKEQ.

The chain couples TRBV18 to TRBJ2-4; D possibly corresponds to TRBD2 (5 bases). V dropped 5 bases and J dropped 0 bases, with 11 bases sitting between them. Germline V gives CDR1 KGHSH, CDR2 LQKENI. This CDR3 comprises 15 residues. The CDR3 here is CASSTGGIAKNIQYF. In DNA, the CDR3 is TGTGCCAGCTCAACCGGAGGAATAGCCAAAAACATTCAGTACTTC.

The chain employs TRBV18 and TRBJ2-7; 8 bases are shared with TRBD1. The length of the CDR3 is 15 residues. V lost 3 bases to trimming and J lost 1 base; unmatched junction nucleotides: 5. Germline CDR1 KGHSH, CDR2 LQKENI. In nucleotides, the CDR3 is TGTGCCAGCTCACCCGGACAGGGTCGATCCTACGAGCAGTACTTC. It translates to CASSPGQGRSYEQYF.

The V gene is TRBV7-9, the J gene TRBJ1-1; 7 bases are shared with TRBD1. Germline V CDR1 and CDR2: SEHNR, FQNEAQ (reference sequence). The V and J ends lost 1 base and 3 bases, in that order; junction bases with no gene match: 8. The CDR3 has 16 amino acids. CDR3 region: CASSLDLTGMDTEAFF. The CDR3 nucleotides read TGTGCCAGCAGCTTAGACCTGACAGGGATGGACACTGAAGCTTTCTTT.

The chain joins TRBV6-1 to TRBJ1-4; no clear D. CDR1 is MNHNS and CDR2 is SASEGT in the germline V gene. Trimming removed 2 bases from V and 4 bases from J, with 11 bases in between. The CDR3 has 15 amino acids. CDR3 nucleotides: TGTGCCAGCAGTGAATTTGTGGAGGGTAATGAAAAACTGTTTTTT. As protein: CASSEFVEGNEKLFF.

The V gene is TRBV6-5, the J gene TRBJ1-1; 9 bases match TRBD1. Germline assignment: CDR1 MNHEY and CDR2 SVGAGI. CDR3 size: 15 residues. Trimming took 6 bases from V and 5 from J; bases not matched to a gene: 10. DNA of the CDR3: TGTGCCAGCAGATCCGGACAGGGGTTAATAACTGAAGCTTTCTTT. This encodes CASRSGQGLITEAFF.

This chain joins TRBV9 and TRBJ2-3; 7 bases line up with TRBD2. Looked up from germline, CDR1 is SGDLS and CDR2 is YYNGEE. The CDR3 sequence is 16 residues long. V lost 2 bases, J lost 4 bases, and 10 bases stayed unmatched. As DNA, the CDR3 is TGTGCCAGCAGCGTCCAAGTGACTAGCCTTGCAGATACGCAGTATTTT. It specifies CASSVQVTSLADTQYF.

The J gene is TRBJ1-6, the V gene TRBV6-5, with D tentatively TRBD1 (6 bases). The CDR3 sequence is 15 residues long. With 0 bases removed from V and 8 bases from J, the gap between germline ends came to 11 bases. Per germline, CDR1 MNHEY and CDR2 SVGAGI. DNA for the CDR3: TGTGCCAGCAGTTACTCGGGGGCCTCATATTCACCCCTCCACTTT. It codes for CASSYSGASYSPLHF.

V and J are TRBV5-1 and TRBJ1-2; unclear D gene. Trimming left V 2 bases short and J 8 bases short, with 16 bases between. There are 14 residues in the CDR3. Germline V lookup: CDR1 SGHRS, CDR2 YFSETQ. The CDR3 reads CASSFNRVAGGYTF. The CDR3 bases are TGCGCCAGCAGCTTCAATAGGGTTGCGGGCGGCTACACCTTC.

The rearrangement links TRBV30 to TRBJ2-1, with 13 bases fitting TRBD2. There are 18 residues in the CDR3. The ends lost 5 bases at V and 7 bases at J; junction bases unmatched: 17. Per the germline V gene, CDR1 is GTSNPN and CDR2 is SVGIG (reference sequence). The CDR3: CAWPRTSGSKGWENEQFF. The CDR3 nucleotides read TGTGCCTGGCCCCGGACTAGCGGGAGTAAGGGGTGGGAAAATGAGCAGTTCTTC.